This TCR beta chain was retrieved from a study of early T cells in non-severe SARS-CoV-2 infection. Overall study findings and caveats: In VDJdb matching, anti-spike CD8 responses were favored while private and CD4 specificities went missing.

Ten or more counts support this clonotype. The antigen is undetermined. Molecules of cDNA were individually given unique molecular identifiers that were attached to them. TCRdb independently ran MiXCR on the 5' RACE reads; one entry per CDR3 protein. Here the sample spans roughly 30,000 distinct CDR3 sequences, over 3.5% being singletons. The CDR3 covers 15 residues. Germline CDR1 LNHDA, CDR2 SQIVND (reference sequence). Between the trimmed V and J ends, which lost 4 bases and 2 bases, there was a span of 12 bases. This TCR was recovered from an adult who was a healthcare worker with PCR-confirmed SARS-CoV-2 infection or an uninfected control (not recorded which). The V gene is TRBV19, the J gene TRBJ1-5, with a tentative D call TRBD1 (5 bases). The sequencing input was whole blood. The CDR3 region is CASSTSGGGNQPQHF. For the CDR3, the DNA is TGTGCCAGTAGTACCTCTGGGGGTGGCAATCAGCCCCAGCATTTT.